What follows are 23 T cell receptor beta chains derived from one specimen sequenced in a study of cytomegalovirus exposure and HLA in healthy donors (dated by TCRdb to about 2017). To prepare the library, the immunoSEQ multiplex PCR assay was applied. The multiplex PCR relied on a mix of 60 forward primers for TCR Vbeta segments and 13 reverse primers for TCR Jbeta segments. In TCRdb, the immuneACCESS table is reduced to in-frame sequences with V and J assigned. These tables do not hold every clone; where another copy was compared, an unresolved V gene accounts for under half, and the others remain unexplained. The sample contains 200,000 to 250,000 clones, 65% to 75% of them found a single time. The biggest ten clones account for less than 2% of the sample. Sequenced input: PBMCs. All receptors come from a woman aged 25 to 39 in good health and CMV-seronegative.

This clone was seen a few times. The chain carries TRBV6-5 and TRBJ2-5; 7 nucleotides agree with TRBD1. The CDR3 is 13 amino acids. CDR1 is MNHEY and CDR2 is SVGAGI in the germline V gene. With 5 bases clipped from V and 3 bases from J, the junction kept 3 bases outside the gene matches. In DNA form, the CDR3 reads TGTGCCAGCAGTCCAGGGACAGAAGAGACCCAGTACTTC. Residues: CASSPGTEETQYF.

The CDR3 sequence is CASSLMHSSNEQFF. CDR3 bases: TGTGCCAGCAGCTTAATGCACTCGTCAAATGAGCAGTTCTTC. V gene TRBV7-3 combines with J gene TRBJ2-1; D is undetermined. V was shortened by 1 base and J by 7 bases, with 11 bases between the two germline ends. The CDR3 is made up of 14 amino acids. Looked up from germline, CDR1 is SGHTA and CDR2 is FQGTGA. The full variable domain, its missing parts supplied by reference TRBV7-3 and TRBJ2-1, is GAGVSQTPSNKVTEKGKYVELRCDPISGHTALYWYRQSLGQGPEFLIYFQGTGAADDSGLPNDRFFAVRPEGSVSTLKIQRTERGDSAVYLCASSLMHSSNEQFFGPGTRLTVL.

This clone was counted a single time. CDR3 sequence: CASSFTGSSETQYF. The CDR3 DNA follows: TGTGCCAGCAGCTTCACCGGGTCCTCAGAGACCCAGTACTTC. The V gene is TRBV7-9, the J gene TRBJ2-5; no definite D call. Trimming stripped 3 bases from V and 4 bases from J, with 12 bases between. CDR1 and CDR2 (germline): SEHNR, FQNEAQ (reference sequence). The CDR3 is 14 amino acids.

This chain joins TRBV30 and TRBJ1-5; D may be TRBD1 (5 bases). The germline gives CDR1 GTSNPN, CDR2 SVGIG (reference sequence). The CDR3 covers 14 residues. The germline V and J ends were trimmed by 3 bases and 5 bases, with 14 bases remaining between them. The CDR3 DNA follows: TGTGCCTGGAGCGCGGGGGTCACGGATCAGCCCCAGCATTTT. It translates to CAWSAGVTDQPQHF.

The rearrangement joins TRBV6-6 to TRBJ2-5; possible D gene TRBD2, 6 bases. This CDR3 spans 15 amino acids. Per the germline V gene, CDR1 is MNHNY and CDR2 is SVGAGI (reference sequence). V was clipped by 4 bases and J by 0 bases, with 12 bases between them. Here the CDR3 reads CASSSPGDYQETQYF. The CDR3 DNA reads TGTGCCAGCAGTTCCCCGGGAGATTACCAAGAGACCCAGTACTTC.

The V gene is TRBV5-1, the J gene TRBJ1-1, with D tentatively TRBD1 (5 bases). Between the trimmed V and J ends, which lost 3 bases and 6 bases, there was a span of 12 bases. The CDR3 length is 13 residues. Germline CDR1 SGHRS, CDR2 YFSETQ. CDR3 sequence reads: CASSSDSPPEAFF. The CDR3 DNA reads as TGCGCCAGCAGCTCCGACAGTCCACCTGAAGCTTTCTTT.

V and J are TRBV30 and TRBJ2-5, with a weak D call TRBD2 (6 bases). This CDR3 has 13 residues. CDR1 is GTSNPN and CDR2 is SVGIG in the germline V gene (reference sequence). Trimming stripped 4 bases from V and 4 bases from J, with 13 bases between. CDR3 DNA: TGTGCCTGGATAAGCGGAGCGGGAGAGACCCAGTACTTC. It yields the protein CAWISGAGETQYF.

V usage is TRBV5-4 and J usage is TRBJ2-3; maybe TRBD2 (6 bases). With 3 bases removed from V and 0 bases from J, the gap between germline ends came to 17 bases. CDR3 size: 17 residues. The germline V gene has CDR1 SGHNT and CDR2 YYREEE (reference sequence). CDR3 region: CASSSPDSGPSTDTQYF. The CDR3 DNA is TGTGCCAGCAGCTCCCCTGATAGCGGCCCTAGCACAGATACGCAGTATTTT.

In its sample, this clone was seen a few times. CDR3: CASSSQGPSSYEQYF. Here the CDR3 DNA reads TGTGCCAGCAGCTCCCAGGGGCCCAGCTCCTACGAGCAGTACTTC. The chain couples TRBV9 to TRBJ2-7, with D perhaps matching TRBD1 (6 bases). Trimming took off 4 bases at V and 0 bases at J, with 14 bases between the two ends. Germline-derived CDR1 and CDR2 are SGDLS and YYNGEE. The CDR3 is 15 residues long.

This clone has more than one count but fewer than ten. The sample holds other DNA sequences that translate to the same CDR3. This chain connects TRBV27 to TRBJ2-7; TRBD1 agrees at 9 bases. Germline loops: CDR1 MNHEY, CDR2 SMNVEV (reference sequence). V lost 6 bases, J lost 2 bases, and 8 bases stayed unmatched. This CDR3 contains 15 residues. The CDR3, as DNA: TGTGCCAGCAGCCGTCCGGGACAGGGTACCTACGAGCAGTACTTC. Translating gives CASSRPGQGTYEQYF.

The rearrangement joins TRBV6-4 to TRBJ1-2, with a weak D call TRBD1 (5 bases). This CDR3 has 17 residues. Germline lookup yields CDR1 MRHNA and CDR2 SNTAGT. With 6 bases removed from V and 2 bases from J, the gap between germline ends came to 22 bases. CDR3 sequence reads: CASRHVDKFGHNYGYTF. The CDR3 nucleotides read TGTGCCAGCAGACACGTGGACAAATTTGGGCACAACTATGGCTACACCTTC.

J is TRBJ2-2 and V is TRBV11-3; 8 positions agree with TRBD2. CDR3 size: 16 residues. Germline V gene sequence: CDR1 SGHNT, CDR2 YENEEA. Trimming removed 11 bases from V and 2 bases from J; junction bases left unmatched: 13. The CDR3 nucleotides are TGTGCCGGCCGAATGGGGGCGGGGGGTAACACCGGGGAGCTGTTTTTT. Its protein is CAGRMGAGGNTGELFF. The entire variable domain, with the rest obtained from reference TRBV11-3 and TRBJ2-2, is as follows: EAGVVQSPRYKIIEKKQPVAFWCNPISGHNTLYWYLQNLGQGPELLIRYENEEAVDDSQLPKDRFSAERLKGVDSTLKIQPAELGDSAVYLCAGRMGAGGNTGELFFGEGSRLTVL.

The CDR3 nucleotides are TGTGCCAGCAGTTACCAGGGGGCGAATACTGGAAACACCATATATTTT. Amino acids: CASSYQGANTGNTIYF. This sequence joins TRBV6-5 and TRBJ1-3; 8 bases agree with TRBD1. Germline CDR1 MNHEY, CDR2 SVGAGI. CDR3 length equals 16 residues. Trimming at V came to 2 bases and at J to 2 bases, leaving 5 bases not matched to a gene.

This chain links TRBV6-5 with TRBJ2-7; TRBD1 agrees at 10 bases. The CDR3 spans 14 residues. The germline V gene has CDR1 MNHEY and CDR2 SVGAGI. Trimming cost V 5 bases and J 5 bases; bases outside gene matches: 6. The CDR3 DNA is TGTGCCAGCAGTATACGACAGGGGGCAAACGAGCAGTACTTC. Protein product: CASSIRQGANEQYF.

This clone was found once. The chain is built from TRBV6-4 and TRBJ2-1; 8 bases match TRBD2. The CDR3 has 14 residues. Germline CDR1 reads MRHNA; CDR2 reads SNTAGT. V dropped 5 bases and J dropped 12; count of bases not matched to a gene: 12. The CDR3 DNA reads as TGTGCCAGCAGTCCCTCCCGTGGACTAGCTCCGCAGTTCTTC. This codes for CASSPSRGLAPQFF.

This clone was picked up a small number of times. This rearrangement joins TRBV15 to TRBJ2-1, with D perhaps TRBD1 (6 bases). The CDR3 is made up of 15 amino acids. CDR1 and CDR2 from the germline V gene are LNHNV and YYDKDF (reference sequence). Trimming cost V 0 bases and J 7 bases, with 13 bases left between them. The DNA of the CDR3 is TGTGCCACCAGCAGAGAAAACAGGGTGGGAAATGAGCAGTTCTTC. This encodes CATSRENRVGNEQFF.

This clone was seen only once. The chain is built from TRBV12-5 and TRBJ1-1; D possibly corresponds to TRBD1 (5 bases). Deletions cut 1 base from V and 1 base from J, with 10 bases between. This CDR3 is built from 15 residues. Germline lookup yields CDR1 LGHNT and CDR2 FRNRAP. The chain's CDR3 is CASGLDPTGNTEAFF. The CDR3 DNA follows: TGTGCTAGTGGTTTGGACCCCACAGGGAACACTGAAGCTTTCTTT.

The V and J genes are TRBV30 and TRBJ2-1; D is perhaps TRBD1 (6 bases). CDR3 length equals 15 residues. Per the germline V gene, CDR1 is GTSNPN and CDR2 is SVGIG (reference sequence). Trimming pared 6 bases from V and 7 bases from J, leaving 22 bases between. The CDR3 sequence: CACSQGHSLLNEQFF. CDR3 DNA sequence: TGTGCCTGTTCCCAGGGACACTCGTTGTTAAATGAGCAGTTCTTC.

The table lists this clone with a few counts. This chain connects TRBV10-1 to TRBJ1-6; tentative D call: TRBD1 (5 bases). The CDR3 sequence is 13 residues long. The ends were cut back, 6 bases at V and 9 bases at J, with 12 bases in the middle. CDR1 and CDR2 from the germline V gene are WNHNN and SYGVQD (reference sequence). CDR3 DNA: TGCGCCAGCAGCGGAACCCAGGGTTCACCCCTCCACTTT. Translation: CASSGTQGSPLHF.

This rearrangement joins TRBV5-8 to TRBJ1-1; 7 bases are shared with TRBD1. V trimming: 3 bases; J trimming: 4 bases; junction bases outside the gene matches: 12. The CDR3 spans 16 residues. Germline loops: CDR1 SGHTS, CDR2 YDEGEE. CDR3 DNA: TGTGCCAGCAGCTCCGAGAGGGGGCGCGTTAGCACTGAAGCTTTCTTT. This gives the protein CASSSERGRVSTEAFF. Filled out from reference TRBV5-8 and TRBJ1-1, the complete variable domain reads EAGVTQSPTHLIKTRGQQATLRCSPISGHTSVYWYQQALGLGLQFLLWYDEGEERNRGNFPPRFSGRQFPNYSSELNVNALELEDSALYLCASSSERGRVSTEAFFGQGTRLTVV.

J is TRBJ2-2 and V is TRBV5-4; D remains unclear. This CDR3 is built from 16 residues. V was shortened by 0 bases and J by 0 bases, with 9 bases between the two germline ends. CDR1 is SGHNT, CDR2 YYREEE, per germline (reference sequence). CDR3 amino acids: CASSLGGRTNTGELFF. CDR3 DNA sequence: TGTGCCAGCAGCTTGGGAGGTAGAACGAACACCGGGGAGCTGTTTTTT.

CDR3 DNA sequence: TGCGCCAGCAGGGTGACAGCAAACACCGGGGAGCTGTTTTTT. Translated, it gives CASRVTANTGELFF. J is TRBJ2-2 and V is TRBV10-2, with D possibly matching TRBD1 (5 bases). V dropped 6 bases and J dropped 2 bases, with 10 bases sitting between them. The CDR3 length is 14 residues. CDR1 WSHSY and CDR2 SAAADI come from the germline V gene.

V usage is TRBV4-2 and J usage is TRBJ2-7; possibly TRBD1 for D (5 bases). CDR1 and CDR2 (germline): LGHNA, YNFKEQ. There are 16 residues in the CDR3. V dropped 2 bases and J dropped 1 base, with 15 bases sitting between them. CDR3 amino acids: CASSQTHTGISYEQYF. The CDR3 DNA reads as TGTGCCAGCAGCCAAACGCACACAGGTATATCCTACGAGCAGTACTTC.